A selection of T cell receptor beta chains follows, all from one sample in a study of T cells in Graves' hyperthyroidism and ophthalmopathy. From the multiplex PCR reads, TCRdb called clonotypes with MiXCR, one entry per CDR3 protein. The repertoire holds 300,000 to 450,000 distinct CDR3 sequences, with approximately 14% as singletons. The material sequenced was blood. The source of these receptors is a woman between 18 and 30 years old with Graves' hyperthyroidism that later progressed to Graves' ophthalmopathy. Each CDR3 is given with its conserved first and last residue. A D gene is named only where the DNA matches it firmly. Clone size appears in some rows only: once, few, many, or a class for an expanded clone.

d_call j_call clone_size v_call cdr3_nt cdr3_aa
. TRBJ1-2 . TRBV5-1 TGCGCCAGCAGCTTGGGGAAGGGCAACTGGGACTATGGCTACACCTTC CASSLGKGNWDYGYTF
TRBD1 TRBJ2-7 . TRBV5-5 TGTGCCAGCAGCTTGGCCATCGGACAGGGGAGGGAGCAGTACTTC CASSLAIGQGREQYF
. TRBJ1-1 . TRBV7-9 TGTGCCAGCAGCTTTGGGAACAGGGCCACTGAAGCTTTCTTT CASSFGNRATEAFF
. TRBJ1-3 few TRBV12-3/TRBV12-4 TGTGCCAGCGACGACCTGACCTCTGGAAACACCATATATTTT CASDDLTSGNTIYF
TRBD1 TRBJ1-5 . TRBV7-6 TGTGCCCCCTTAGCGGTCGGTGTAGGGGGCGATCAGCCCCAGCATTTT CAPLAVGVGGDQPQHF
. TRBJ1-1 few TRBV29-1 TGCAGCGTTGGCCAGGGTAAAACTGAAGCTTTCTTT CSVGQGKTEAFF
TRBD1 TRBJ1-6 . TRBV7-2 TGTGCCAGCAGCTGGACAGGGACTAATTCACCCCTCCACTTT CASSWTGTNSPLHF
. TRBJ1-1 . TRBV29-1 TGCAGCGTCGCCGAGGGGTTGAACACTGAAGCTTTCTTT CSVAEGLNTEAFF
. TRBJ1-3 few TRBV27 TGTGCCAGCAGTTTATCGGCCGGGACTGGAAACACCATATATTTT CASSLSAGTGNTIYF
TRBD1 TRBJ1-2 few TRBV30 TGTGCCTGGGGGGGACAGGGGAACTATGGCTACACCTTC CAWGGQGNYGYTF
. TRBJ2-1 few TRBV28 TGTGCCAGCCACCCCAGCCCCTACAATGAGCAGTTCTTC CASHPSPYNEQFF
. TRBJ2-7 few TRBV9 TGTGCCAGCAGCGTAGCCGGGAGCTACGAGCAGTACTTC CASSVAGSYEQYF
TRBD2 TRBJ2-5 many TRBV2 TGTGCCAGCAGTTCATCGGGACTAGCGGTAAAAGAGACCCAGTACTTC CASSSSGLAVKETQYF
TRBD2 TRBJ2-1 . TRBV6-1 TGTGCCAGTAGATCTGACAAATATCGGGAGGGTTACAATGAGCAGTTCTTC CASRSDKYREGYNEQFF
. TRBJ2-7 many TRBV27 TGTGCCAGCAGCAATCGCTCAGGTAGCGAGCAGTACTTC CASSNRSGSEQYF
. TRBJ1-1 many TRBV25-1 TGTGCCAGCAGTGAATTTGAGGGGAACACTGAAGCTTTCTTT CASSEFEGNTEAFF
. TRBJ2-7 many TRBV18 TGTGCCAGCTCACCACCGAGGGGACGGAGCTACGAGCAGTACTTC CASSPPRGRSYEQYF
. TRBJ2-1 many TRBV6-6 TGTGCCAGCAGTTACTCAGGAGGGGGAGACTCCTACAATGAGCAGTTCTTC CASSYSGGGDSYNEQFF
TRBD2 TRBJ2-1 many TRBV10-3 TGTGCCAGCACCGGGACTAGCGGTCCCAATGAGCAGTTCTTC CASTGTSGPNEQFF
. TRBJ2-3 few TRBV12-3/TRBV12-4 TGTGCCAGCACCACCCAGGGGTTCACAGATACGCAGTATTTT CASTTQGFTDTQYF
TRBD2 TRBJ2-5 . TRBV4-3 TGCGCCAGCAGCCAAGATGGACTAGCGGGAGTAGGAGGTGGGCGGGAGACCCAGTACTTC CASSQDGLAGVGGGRETQYF
TRBD1 TRBJ1-5 . TRBV30 TGTGCCTGGAGTGTACAGGGGTCTCAGCCCCAGCATTTT CAWSVQGSQPQHF
. TRBJ1-2 few TRBV11-2 TGTGCCAGCAGCCAAGATGGGGCCAGGGGTTGGGTTAATGGCTACACCTTC CASSQDGARGWVNGYTF
. TRBJ2-7 . TRBV19 TGTGCCAGTAGTCTCCATTACAGGGCCCTGAATCCAACCTACGAGCAGTACTTC CASSLHYRALNPTYEQYF
. TRBJ2-7 many TRBV12-3/TRBV12-4 TGTGCCAGCAGTTTTAGGCGCTCCTACGAGCAGTACTTC CASSFRRSYEQYF
TRBD2 TRBJ2-5 many TRBV29-1 TGCAGCGCCCCCGGGACTAGCGGCCAAGAGACCCAGTACTTC CSAPGTSGQETQYF
. TRBJ2-3 many TRBV29-1 TGCAGCGTTGGGGCGGATAGCACAGATACGCAGTATTTT CSVGADSTDTQYF
. TRBJ2-5 . TRBV20-1 TGCAGTGCTATAGGCTCCCCCGAGGACCAAGAGACCCAGTACTTC CSAIGSPEDQETQYF
TRBD1 TRBJ1-6 many TRBV20-1 TGCAGTGCGCCTGAGACAGGGAGGAGCTATAATTCACCCCTCCACTTT CSAPETGRSYNSPLHF
TRBD2 TRBJ2-2 few TRBV7-9 TGTGCCAGCAGCTTGGGCCCTAGCGGACCTCTTCTGGGGGAGCTGTTTTTT CASSLGPSGPLLGELFF
TRBD1 TRBJ2-2 . TRBV12-3/TRBV12-4 TGTGCCAGCAGTCAATCCCGGGACAGGGGGCGAGAGTCTTCTGGCGGCGGGGAGCTGTTTTTT CASSQSRDRGRESSGGGELFF
. TRBJ2-1 few TRBV19 TGTGCCAGTAGTATACACGGCGGGATAACGGGGAATGAGCAGTTCTTC CASSIHGGITGNEQFF
TRBD2 TRBJ2-1 many TRBV4-2 TGTGCCAGCAGTCCCTCCCCAGCGGGAGGGTACAATGAGCAGTTCTTC CASSPSPAGGYNEQFF
TRBD1 TRBJ2-5 many TRBV3-1 TGTGCCAGCAGCCAAGTTGGAGGACAGGGGGGCCAAGAGACCCAGTACTTC CASSQVGGQGGQETQYF
. TRBJ2-7 few TRBV4-3 TGCGCCAGCAGCCAAGATTCAGGGAGTTACTACGAGCAGTACTTC CASSQDSGSYYEQYF
TRBD2 TRBJ2-3 . TRBV11-3 TGTGCCAGCAGCGTCGGGACTAGCGAGGACACAGATACGCAGTATTTT CASSVGTSEDTDTQYF
TRBD1 TRBJ1-5 many TRBV18 TGTGCCAGCTCACCGACAGGGGCCCTTCAGCCCCAGCATTTT CASSPTGALQPQHF
TRBD1 TRBJ2-6 few TRBV10-1 TGCGCCAGCAGAGGAAGATACAGGGGGCGACCTTTTGGGGCCAACGTCCTGACTTTC CASRGRYRGRPFGANVLTF
. TRBJ2-7 few TRBV20-1 TGCAGTGCTAGAGACATACCCTACGAGCAGTACTTC CSARDIPYEQYF
TRBD2 TRBJ2-5 many TRBV24-1 TGTGCCACCAGTCAACGACTAGCGGGAGGAGAGACCCAGTACTTC CATSQRLAGGETQYF
TRBD2 TRBJ2-1 once TRBV29-1 TGCAGCGTTGGACCGGGACTAGCGGCCTACAATGAGCAGTTCTTC CSVGPGLAAYNEQFF
. TRBJ2-7 . TRBV30 TGTGCCTGGGCAGGCGGCAGGTTCCCCTACGAGCAGTACTTC CAWAGGRFPYEQYF
. TRBJ2-1 many TRBV7-2 TGTGCCAGCAGCTTACGGGCGCTAGGGGTACCATACAATGAGCAGTTCTTC CASSLRALGVPYNEQFF